This TCR beta chain stems from a study of tumor-infiltrating lymphocytes in primary liver carcinoma (dated by TCRdb to the late 2010s). Background on the whole study: The five patients, three men and two women aged 30 to 69 years, had hepatocellular carcinoma (four) or combined HCC and intrahepatic cholangiocarcinoma (one). The tumors of the five patients were staged as T1-T3 N0M0, with maximum diameters ranging from about 4.2 to 10 cm. Each sample produced about 3.65 to 7.5 million productive TCRbeta reads, and read depth showed no significant difference between tissue types. The study combined TCRbeta repertoire sequencing, expression microarrays and whole-exome sequencing across five regions of each liver tumor, with adjacent normal tissue and blood. A total of 35 or so specimens from 5 patients went through TCRbeta repertoire sequencing, namely 25 tumor regions, 5 adjacent noncancerous liver tissues and 5 peripheral blood samples. To link TCRbeta repertoire diversity with the local molecular phenotype, the roughly 23 tumor region samples were profiled using Agilent mRNA microarrays. High reproducibility was observed for the technical replicate repertoires, with mean shared-clone rates approximately 0.9 and correlation coefficients above 0.95. Beyond this particular receptor, the publication reports: Because sequencing covered only the TCR beta chain and unpaired alpha chains were not captured, true repertoire diversity is likely underestimated. Compared with blood, tumors had a significantly larger share of the repertoire taken up by the top 250 clones (p = 0.039). Repertoire overlap was higher between tumor regions (mean around 35%) than tumor-adjacent (17%) or tumor-blood (approximately 14%) pairs, consistent with antigen-driven expansion. Only about 8-25% of top clones were found in all five regions of a tumor, suggesting spatial heterogeneity of tumor-infiltrating T cells. The study included only five patients, and the authors note findings should be validated in a larger study. Because the samples were bulk and unsorted, CD4+ and CD8+ T cell repertoires could not be compared.

In this sample, this clonotype turned up a few times. Its antigen specificity is not known. The junction differs from germline at one of its ends, possibly a read error. From the cysteine through the phenylalanine, the CDR3 covers 14 amino acids. Only the CDR3 region is kept as DNA, spanning 42 bases read in frame from base 1. Via the germline V gene, CDR1 is MNHNS and CDR2 SASEGT. Starting from approximately 0.5 ug total RNA, TCRbeta-specific cDNA was produced by reverse transcription with a constant-region primer and ProtoScript II reverse transcriptase. TCRbeta libraries were built with three nested multiplex PCR rounds, a slightly modified ARM-PCR procedure. The first two PCR rounds used multiplex TRBV1-TRBV30 forward primers with a Cbeta reverse primer, each for approximately 11 cycles. A final 25-cycle PCR with Deep VentR polymerase added sample barcodes and Illumina adapters. Before sequencing, amplicons of 200-500 bp were gel-purified using a QIAquick gel extraction kit. The TCRbeta amplicons were sequenced with 250-bp paired-end reads on an Illumina HiSeq 2500. The original pipeline was this. Reads were quality-trimmed with Trimmomatic v0.33, and paired reads were merged with FLASH v1.2.11 to recover full CDR3 sequences. V, D and J germline segments were assigned to the rearranged TCRbeta sequences by MiGEC v1.2.1b. VDJtools v1.0.0 computed clonotype statistics and Shannon-Wiener diversity indices. To reduce sampling bias, subsequent analyses other than the diversity analysis used only the 250 most abundant clonotypes in each sample. TCRdb reanalyzed the raw reads on its own, using fastp at Q25 for trimming and MiXCR for clone calling, and kept in-frame beta chains. When rows share a CDR3 protein, they turn into one entry using the most common DNA and genes. What appears here as the V and J calls and clone size reflects TCRdb's work, not the paper's. The sample records approximately 60,000 distinct CDR3 sequences, roughly 70% of which are singletons. Of the sample, just over 55% falls within the top ten clones.

Total RNA and DNA were co-extracted without cell sorting from roughly 20-30 mg of bulk tissue using the AllPrep DNA/RNA mini kit. Between late 2015 and 2016, roughly five patients in China with histopathologically diagnosed primary liver carcinoma had surgical resection. At the time of sampling, the patients had chronic HBV infection and had not received any treatment. Five spatially separated regions were sampled from each tumor: the superior, inferior, left-lateral and right-lateral poles, plus the tumor centre. Histological examination found more than 85% viable tumor cells in every tumor sample. Fresh tumor and adjacent tissue pieces were bisected, with one half stored in RNAlater at -80 degrees C and the other half sent for histology.

The sequenced sample was liver tumor tissue from sampling region 2. What the cell subset or site label conveys for this sample: tumor region T2, inferior pole. This clonotype was obtained from a man aged 40-55 years with primary liver carcinoma and hepatitis B virus infection. The rearrangement joined TRBV6-1 to TRBJ2-3; the D gene remains uncertain. CDR3 region: CASSEQGPKDTQYF. The DNA is as follows: TGTGCTAGCAGTGAACAAGGACCCAAGGATACGCAGTATTTT.